The clone carrying this TCR beta chain was seen a few times. Noted treatment: about 20 received Ad26.COV2.S at low or high dose, single or two shots; roughly 5 received placebo; per-sample allocation not given. Each sample was drawn 63 days after the first injection (of vaccine or placebo). The data were obtained in a study of Ad26.COV2.S vaccination and SARS-CoV-2 variants. Study background: Recipients of Ad26.COV2.S got it intramuscularly, once or twice 56 days apart.

The table came from immunoSEQ multiplex PCR; TCRdb's copy has only in-frame clones and leaves some out. This table holds roughly 400,000 clones, 92% found once. The CDR3 runs 17 residues. Germline CDR1 is LGHNA and CDR2 is YSLEER. Losses at the gene ends were 1 base for V and 2 bases for J; bases not matched to a gene: 6. The receptor was isolated from a person aged 18 to 59 who received the Ad26.COV2.S COVID-19 vaccine or a placebo. The material sequenced was peripheral blood, taken in a trial of Ad26.COV2.S vaccine versus placebo. V gene TRBV4-3 combines with J gene TRBJ2-3; TRBD2 aligns across 10 bases. The CDR3 protein is CASSQGSGGGITDTQYF. Written as DNA, the CDR3 is TGCGCCAGCAGCCAAGGGAGCGGGGGGGGAATCACAGATACGCAGTATTTT.